This TCR beta chain was documented in a study of Graves' ophthalmopathy and Graves' hyperthyroidism. The study amplified TCR beta CDR3 regions using RNA transcripts. HTBI-primed RT-PCR formed the first round, and a multiplex PCR formed the second. TCRdb ran MiXCR on the multiplex PCR reads and lists one entry per CDR3 protein. This table holds 400,000 to 500,000 distinct CDR3 sequences, roughly 21% found once. The CDR3 contains 15 residues. As concerns this clonotype: A read error may produce the germline difference seen at one junction end.

The sample taken for sequencing was peripheral blood. This clonotype was sampled from a woman aged 18 to 35 with stable Graves' hyperthyroidism. This sequence joins TRBV12-3 or TRBV12-4 and TRBJ2-5, with TRBD2 matching over 7 bases. CDR3 nucleotide sequence: TGTGCCGGCAGTTTCAGCCTAGCGGATCAAGAGACCCAGTACTTC. As protein: CAGSFSLADQETQYF.